This T cell receptor (beta chain) was recorded in a study of beta chain features in type 1 diabetes. Study-level findings and limits: In comparison with healthy donors, patients had naive, central memory and Treg TCRB repertoires that appeared more similar. A cDNA-based sequencing approach could over-represent cells with high TCR expression.

A remark on this clone: Its specificity is unknown.

Trimming took 1 base from V and 5 from J; bases not matched to a gene: 6. CDR3 length: 15 amino acids. Germline V gives CDR1 SGHVS, CDR2 FQNEAQ. Only one heparinised blood draw was taken per donor, and its volume averaged about 120 mL. Sorted CD4+ subsets: naive, central memory, regulatory, stem cell-like memory (CD45RO/CCR7/CD25/CD127/CD95/CD27 panel). Sequenced material consisted of expressed TCRB transcripts (all of the isolated RNA was reverse transcribed). Some clones are missing from TCRdb's copy, which holds only in-frame ones; the method was immunoSEQ multiplex PCR. Of 60,000 or so clones listed, about three fifths are singletons.

Sample: Tregs from blood. J is TRBJ2-5 and V is TRBV7-8, with 8 bases matching TRBD1. The receptor comes from a woman in her late teens or twenties in good health. The CDR3 sequence is CASSLGTGRWETQYF. The DNA for the CDR3 is TGTGCCAGCAGCTTAGGGACAGGGCGGTGGGAGACCCAGTACTTC.